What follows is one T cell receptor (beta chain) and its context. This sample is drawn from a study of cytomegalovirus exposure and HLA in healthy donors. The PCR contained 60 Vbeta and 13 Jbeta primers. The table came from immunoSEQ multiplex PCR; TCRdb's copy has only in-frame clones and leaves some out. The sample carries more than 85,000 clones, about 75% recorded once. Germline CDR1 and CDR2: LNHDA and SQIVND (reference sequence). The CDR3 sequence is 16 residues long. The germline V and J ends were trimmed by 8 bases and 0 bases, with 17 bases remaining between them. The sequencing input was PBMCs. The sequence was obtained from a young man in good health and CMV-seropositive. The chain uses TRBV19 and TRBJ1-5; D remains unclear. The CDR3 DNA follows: TGTGCCAGTCTTTACAGCCACTCGTATAGCAATCAGCCCCAGCATTTT. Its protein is CASLYSHSYSNQPQHF.